The entry below describes one TCR beta chain. A junction boundary mismatches the germline segment, possibly from a read error. The sample originates from a study of blood T cell repertoires in COVID-19. Participants had their cohort set by participant-reported clinical history. In the original analysis: For nucleated cells, counts were estimated from reference gene primer amplification. Assay: immunoSEQ multiplex PCR; the TCRdb copy retains only in-frame clones and omits some. D and trimming come from the DNA, and the V and J calls and clone size come from that table. The sample contains some 390,000 clones, roughly 89% of which appear only once. The CDR3 is 14 amino acids. From germline, CDR1 is SGHNT and CDR2 YYREEE (reference sequence).

The material sequenced was PBMCs or T cells enriched from blood (not recorded which). The chain uses TRBV5-4 and TRBJ1-1; no clear D gene. This sequence originates from a woman aged 25 to 39 who had recovered from COVID-19. The CDR3 sequence: CASSLDPGNPEAFF. In DNA, the CDR3 is TGTGCCAGCAGCTTGGATCCGGGGAACCCTGAAGCTTTCTTT.